The 21 T cell receptor beta chains below come from one sample, sequenced in a study of T-cell memory formation after mild COVID-19. A single record per CDR3 protein comes from TCRdb applying MiXCR to the 5' RACE reads. The sample carries hundreds of thousands of distinct CDR3 sequences, approximately 15% recorded once. The sequenced sample was PBMCs or a T cell subset sorted from them (not recorded which). Every receptor here comes from a man aged 18 to 30 who had mild COVID-19 (a few samples of this study predate the infection). Cell type and time point are not known.

This clonotype was seen only a few times. The rearrangement links TRBV7-9 to TRBJ2-1; 9 bases map to TRBD2. The germline V gene encodes CDR1 SEHNR and CDR2 FQNEAQ (reference sequence). The CDR3 loop spans 16 amino acids. Unmatched junction bases numbered 10, after V lost 4 bases and J lost 6 bases. CDR3 amino acids: CASSSLPASGVNEQFF. DNA for the CDR3: TGTGCCAGCAGCTCCCTCCCGGCTAGCGGGGTCAATGAGCAGTTCTTC. Full variable domain (missing parts from reference TRBV7-9 and TRBJ2-1): DTGVSQNPRHKITKRGQNVTFRCDPISEHNRLYWYRQTLGQGPEFLTYFQNEAQLEKSRLLSDRFSAERPKGSFSTLEIQRTEQGDSAMYLCASSSLPASGVNEQFFGPGTRLTVL.

The chain employs TRBV7-8 and TRBJ1-2; weak D call: TRBD1 (5 bases). The V gene lost 0 bases and the J gene lost 7 bases, with 12 bases spanning the gap. The CDR3 extends over 14 amino acids. Germline V lookup: CDR1 SGHVS, CDR2 FQNEAQ. CDR3 residues: CASSLAGTQSGYTF. As DNA, the CDR3 is TGTGCCAGCAGCTTAGCCGGGACCCAGAGTGGCTACACCTTC. Combining the CDR3 with reference TRBV7-8 and TRBJ1-2 gives the whole variable domain GAGVSQSPRYKVAKRGQDVALRCDPISGHVSLFWYQQALGQGPEFLTYFQNEAQLDKSGLPSDRFFAERPEGSVSTLKIQRTQQEDSAVYLCASSLAGTQSGYTFGSGTRLTVV.

This chain connects TRBV19 to TRBJ2-5; 9 bases fit TRBD2. CDR1 is LNHDA and CDR2 is SQIVND in the germline V gene (reference sequence). This CDR3 contains 13 residues. Trimming took 4 bases from V and 4 from J; bases not matched to a gene: 1. The CDR3: CASSNSGGETQYF. The DNA for the CDR3 is TGTGCCAGTAGTAATAGCGGGGGAGAGACCCAGTACTTC.

The table lists this clonotype with a few counts. The rearrangement uses TRBV7-2 and TRBJ1-1; D not resolved. The V gene's germline CDR1 is SGHTA and CDR2 FQGNSA. V lost 6 bases, J lost 6 bases, and 11 bases lay in between. The CDR3 runs to 12 residues. Here the CDR3 reads CASRRREAEAFF. The CDR3 coding sequence is TGTGCCAGCAGGCGCCGCGAGGCTGAAGCTTTCTTT.

This clonotype was seen ten or more times. The chain joins TRBV7-9 to TRBJ2-5; D is undetermined. CDR3 length: 13 amino acids. Germline V gene lookup returns CDR1 SEHNR and CDR2 FQNEAQ (reference sequence). Trimming left V 3 bases short and J 4 bases short, with 9 bases between. For the CDR3, the DNA is TGTGCCAGCAGCTTTGAGACTGCAGAGACCCAGTACTTC. It translates to CASSFETAETQYF.

This clonotype showed up just a few times. The chain recombines TRBV7-3 with TRBJ2-3; no reliable D call. This CDR3 is built from 14 residues. With 2 bases removed from V and 2 bases from J, the gap between germline ends came to 8 bases. Germline lookup yields CDR1 SGHTA and CDR2 FQGTGA. As DNA, the CDR3 is TGTGCCAGCAGCTTACGGCGGACCACAGATACGCAGTATTTT. As protein: CASSLRRTTDTQYF.

This chain uses TRBV6-5 with TRBJ1-1; D uncertain. V was pared by 6 bases and J by 2 bases, with 13 bases between. There are 14 residues in the CDR3. CDR1 and CDR2 from the germline V gene are MNHEY and SVGAGI. The CDR3 sequence is CASRGGSHNTEAFF. The CDR3 DNA is TGTGCCAGCAGGGGAGGGTCCCATAACACTGAAGCTTTCTTT.

V usage is TRBV30 and J usage is TRBJ2-3, with D unclear. The CDR3 covers 12 residues. Germline V lookup: CDR1 GTSNPN, CDR2 SVGIG (reference sequence). V lost 5 bases to trimming and J lost 1 base, with 7 bases between them. DNA for the CDR3: TGTGCCTGGGGTCGGGGCACAGATACGCAGTATTTT. It encodes CAWGRGTDTQYF.

The chain uses TRBV6-6 and TRBJ2-7, with 11 nucleotides matching TRBD2. With 5 bases clipped from V and 4 bases from J, the junction kept 10 bases outside the gene matches. In germline, CDR1 is MNHNY, CDR2 SVGAGI (reference sequence). The CDR3 is made up of 16 amino acids. Here the CDR3 DNA reads TGTGCCAGCAGTACCTTACTAGCGGGGGCCAGTTACGAGCAGTACTTC. Protein sequence: CASSTLLAGASYEQYF.

This chain connects TRBV5-1 to TRBJ2-4, with 7 bases identical to TRBD1. Germline CDR1 and CDR2: SGHRS and YFSETQ. The V and J ends lost 3 bases and 3 bases, in that order; junction bases with no gene match: 9. This CDR3 is 16 amino acids long. The CDR3 loop is CASSWSAGGHKNIQYF. The CDR3 DNA sequence: TGCGCCAGCAGCTGGTCTGCAGGGGGTCACAAAAACATTCAGTACTTC. Together with reference TRBV5-1 and TRBJ2-4, the CDR3 gives the full variable domain: KAGVTQTPRYLIKTRGQQVTLSCSPISGHRSVSWYQQTPGQGLQFLFEYFSETQRNKGNFPGRFSGRQFSNSRSEMNVSTLELGDSALYLCASSWSAGGHKNIQYFGAGTRLSVL.

This clonotype was observed many times. The gene calls are TRBV12-3 or TRBV12-4 and TRBJ1-4, with D possibly being TRBD1 (5 bases). The CDR3 spans 14 residues. Deletions cut 8 bases from V and 2 bases from J, with 12 bases between. CDR3 bases: TGTGCCAGCCAGGGAGACTTGACTAATGAAAAACTGTTTTTT. It is translated as CASQGDLTNEKLFF.

The V and J genes are TRBV7-9 and TRBJ2-1; TRBD1 or TRBD2 may be the D gene (6 bases each). The V end was cut by 4 bases, the J end by 7 bases, with 11 bases between. CDR3 length: 13 residues. Germline V gene lookup returns CDR1 SEHNR and CDR2 FQNEAQ (reference sequence). The DNA for the CDR3 is TGTGCCAGCAGCTCACAGGGACTGAATGAGCAGTTCTTC. Its translation: CASSSQGLNEQFF.

The chain uses TRBV4-1 and TRBJ2-3, with 14 bases that match TRBD2. Trimming at V came to 3 bases and at J to 2 bases, leaving 1 base not matched to a gene. The CDR3 has 16 amino acids. Germline CDR1 MGHRA, CDR2 YSYEKL. Here the CDR3 reads CASSQTSGGDTDTQYF. The CDR3 DNA follows: TGCGCCAGCAGCCAGACTAGCGGGGGGGACACAGATACGCAGTATTTT.

This sequence joins TRBV7-9 and TRBJ1-2; D is perhaps TRBD1 (6 bases). The CDR3 is made up of 17 amino acids. Trimming took 5 bases from V and 4 from J, leaving 23 bases between them. Germline V gene data show CDR1 as SEHNR and CDR2 as FQNEAQ (reference sequence). The CDR3 is CASSPGGSGKKGYGYTF. In DNA form, the CDR3 reads TGTGCCAGCAGCCCGGGGGGCTCAGGGAAGAAGGGCTATGGCTACACCTTC.

This clonotype was seen ten or more times. The gene calls are TRBV5-1 and TRBJ1-1; tentatively, D is TRBD1 (6 bases). Germline V gene lookup returns CDR1 SGHRS and CDR2 YFSETQ. Trimming took off 3 bases at V and 1 base at J, with 10 bases between the two ends. The CDR3 spans 14 residues. CDR3: CASSSQGGNTEAFF. The CDR3 coding sequence is TGCGCCAGCAGCTCACAGGGCGGGAACACTGAAGCTTTCTTT.

The CDR3 spells CASSQDQGNTGELFF. For the CDR3, the DNA is TGCGCCAGCAGCCAAGATCAGGGGAACACCGGGGAGCTGTTTTTT. The V gene is TRBV4-3, the J gene TRBJ2-2; the D gene is possibly TRBD1 (5 bases). Trimming took 0 bases from V and 1 from J, leaving 6 bases between them. This CDR3 has 15 amino acids. Per germline, CDR1 LGHNA and CDR2 YSLEER.

This rearrangement joins TRBV7-8 to TRBJ2-3; 8 nucleotides line up with TRBD2. Trimming at V came to 3 bases and at J to 2 bases, leaving 7 bases not matched to a gene. The germline V gene encodes CDR1 SGHVS and CDR2 FQNEAQ. CDR3 length: 16 amino acids. This CDR3 is CASSLGSGAPTDTQYF. The CDR3 DNA sequence: TGTGCCAGCAGCTTGGGTAGCGGGGCACCCACAGATACGCAGTATTTT.

This chain links TRBV7-8 with TRBJ2-5, with 7 bases lining up with TRBD1. CDR1 and CDR2 (germline): SGHVS, FQNEAQ. J gave up 5 bases and V 4 bases, and 10 bases lay outside the gene matches. This CDR3 is 15 amino acids long. The DNA of the CDR3 is TGTGCCAGCAGCTGGAAACAGGGGTTCGCGGAGACCCAGTACTTC. As protein: CASSWKQGFAETQYF.

This clonotype was observed a few times. The chain carries TRBV28 and TRBJ2-1, with D perhaps matching TRBD1 (6 bases). The V end lost 6 bases, the J end lost 9 bases, and 12 bases lay between the germline ends. CDR3 length: 12 residues. CDR1 is MDHEN and CDR2 is SYDVKM in the germline V gene. In DNA, the CDR3 is TGTGCCAGCAGAACAGGGTTGGGTGAGCAGTTCTTC. Translation gives CASRTGLGEQFF. The full variable domain, with the rest looked up from reference TRBV28 and TRBJ2-1, is DVKVTQSSRYLVKRTGEKVFLECVQDMDHENMFWYRQDPGLGLRLIYFSYDVKMKEKGDIPEGYSVSREKKERFSLILESASTNQTSMYLCASRTGLGEQFFGPGTRLTVL.

The chain has TRBV5-4 and TRBJ2-7; D is possibly TRBD1 (6 bases). The CDR3 contains 15 residues. Germline V gives CDR1 SGHNT, CDR2 YYREEE (reference sequence). Trimming cost V 2 bases and J 2 bases, with 14 bases left between them. CDR3 sequence (DNA): TGTGCCAGCAGCTTCCCAGGACAGAATACCTACGAGCAGTACTTC. Encoded protein: CASSFPGQNTYEQYF.

This clonotype was seen only a few times. This chain links TRBV27 with TRBJ2-7, with 7 bases identical to TRBD1. The V segment lost 5 bases and the J segment 5 bases; nucleotides outside the gene matches: 6. The CDR3 is made up of 13 amino acids. Per germline, CDR1 MNHEY and CDR2 SMNVEV (reference sequence). This CDR3 reads CASSPDRFHEQYF. CDR3 DNA sequence: TGTGCCAGCAGTCCGGACAGGTTCCACGAGCAGTACTTC.